A single sample is the source of the 28 T cell receptor beta chains below, sequenced in a study of CD8 T cells in Susac syndrome. About 0.45 to 1 ug RNA was reverse transcribed with random hexamers. MiXCR, applied by TCRdb to the immunoSEQ multiplex PCR reads, yields one record per CDR3 protein. The repertoire consists of some 190,000 distinct CDR3 sequences, with 85% to 95% occurring once and the leading ten covering 0.08% to 0.11%. What was sequenced was CD4+ T cells from PBMCs. The receptors originated from a human donor in good health.

The chain has TRBV23-1 and TRBJ1-1; 7 bases match TRBD1. TRBV23-1 is reported as an ORF; its role is uncertain. The V and J ends lost 2 bases and 0 bases, in that order; junction bases with no gene match: 9. CDR3 length: 17 amino acids. CDR3 region: CASSQPGTEEMNTEAFF. CDR3 nucleotides: TGCGCCAGCAGTCAACCGGGGACAGAAGAGATGAACACTGAAGCTTTCTTT.

The J gene is TRBJ2-1, the V gene TRBV7-9; 8 bases are a match to TRBD1. The V segment lost 6 bases and the J segment 12 bases; nucleotides outside the gene matches: 7. The CDR3 extends over 12 amino acids. Germline CDR1 SEHNR, CDR2 FQNEAQ (reference sequence). The CDR3 coding sequence is TGTGCCAGCAGATCGGACAGGGTTTTGCAGTTCTTC. Its translation: CASRSDRVLQFF.

This clonotype was seen a handful of times. The V gene is TRBV3-1, the J gene TRBJ1-5, with no clear D. V dropped 0 bases and J dropped 3 bases, with 3 bases sitting between them. This CDR3 spans 13 amino acids. CDR1 and CDR2 (germline): LGHDT, YNNKEL (reference sequence). In nucleotides, the CDR3 is TGTGCCAGCAGCCAAGATGTCAATCAGCCCCAGCATTTT. The encoded protein is CASSQDVNQPQHF.

The CDR3 loop reads CASSPPVDTEAFF. The CDR3 nucleotides are TGTGCCAGCAGCCCCCCGGTTGACACTGAAGCTTTCTTT. The chain uses TRBV9 and TRBJ1-1; D gene uncertain. Germline V gives CDR1 SGDLS, CDR2 YYNGEE. Trimming took 4 bases from V and 3 from J, leaving 10 bases between them. CDR3 length: 13 amino acids.

The chain couples TRBV9 to TRBJ2-3; D gene uncertain. This CDR3 is 16 amino acids long. Germline V gene data show CDR1 as SGDLS and CDR2 as YYNGEE. The V end was cut by 0 bases, the J end by 0 bases, with 11 bases between. The CDR3 reads CASSVAAPPSTDTQYF. The DNA for the CDR3 is TGTGCCAGCAGCGTAGCTGCCCCACCTAGCACAGATACGCAGTATTTT.

The V gene is TRBV3-1, the J gene TRBJ2-3, with TRBD2 matching 9 bases. With V trimmed by 3 bases and J by 5 bases, 12 bases remained unmatched. The CDR3 has 17 amino acids. Germline CDR1 reads LGHDT; CDR2 reads YNNKEL (reference sequence). The CDR3 loop reads CASSQAWGAGGEDTQYF. DNA for the CDR3: TGTGCCAGCAGCCAGGCCTGGGGAGCGGGAGGTGAAGATACGCAGTATTTT.

This chain connects TRBV12-3 or TRBV12-4 to TRBJ2-7, with TRBD2 identical over 8 bases. V lost 3 bases to trimming and J lost 2 bases; unmatched junction nucleotides: 6. CDR3 length equals 15 residues. The DNA of the CDR3 is TGTGCCAGCAGTTTTGGACTAGCAGGTCCCTACGAGCAGTACGTC. Amino acid sequence: CASSFGLAGPYEQYV.

CDR3 region: CSAGRDRESEQYF. CDR3 coding DNA: TGCAGTGCTGGACGCGACAGGGAGAGCGAGCAGTACTTC. This chain links TRBV20-1 with TRBJ2-7; 7 bases fit TRBD1. V lost 5 bases, J lost 6 bases, and 10 bases stayed unmatched. Germline values: CDR1 DFQATT, CDR2 SNEGSKA (reference sequence). The CDR3 is 13 amino acids.

This chain joins TRBV29-1 and TRBJ2-5; D uncertain. The CDR3 loop spans 12 amino acids. Germline CDR1 is SQVTM and CDR2 is ANQGSEA. Between the trimmed V and J ends, which lost 4 bases and 2 bases, there was a span of 8 bases. CDR3 DNA sequence: TGCAGCGTTGGAGATACTCAAGAGACCCAGTACTTC. Amino acids: CSVGDTQETQYF.

The chain is built from TRBV29-1 and TRBJ2-3, with D perhaps TRBD2 (6 bases). Trimming cost V 3 bases and J 2 bases, with 12 bases left between them. CDR1 is SQVTM, CDR2 ANQGSEA, per germline. This CDR3 has 14 amino acids. The CDR3 loop is CSVERDFATDTQYF. CDR3 coding DNA: TGCAGCGTTGAGAGGGACTTCGCCACAGATACGCAGTATTTT.

The count of this clonotype is one. The chain recombines TRBV20-1 with TRBJ1-5; 9 bases match TRBD1. Germline V gives CDR1 DFQATT, CDR2 SNEGSKA (reference sequence). Germline trimming cut 5 bases from V and 2 bases from J; bases unmatched to any gene: 13. The CDR3 totals 17 residues. The CDR3 sequence: CSASGQGTLWGNQPQHF. As DNA, the CDR3 is TGCAGTGCTTCGGGACAGGGTACCCTCTGGGGCAATCAGCCCCAGCATTTT.

The V and J genes are TRBV23-1 and TRBJ1-2, with unresolved D. TRBV23-1 belongs to the ORF category, with a function that is uncertain. The CDR3 has 13 residues. The V end lost 4 bases, the J end lost 6 bases, and 12 bases lay between the germline ends. The CDR3 spells CASSRFNRDGYTF. The CDR3, as DNA: TGCGCCAGCAGTCGATTTAATCGGGATGGCTACACCTTC.

This chain links TRBV7-8 with TRBJ2-4; possibly TRBD1 for D (6 bases). V lost 5 bases and J lost 0, with 14 bases in between. Germline V gene lookup returns CDR1 SGHVS and CDR2 FQNEAQ. This CDR3 has 16 residues. CDR3 sequence reads: CASSLTPGEAKNIQYF. The DNA of the CDR3 is TGTGCCAGCAGCCTAACTCCAGGGGAAGCCAAAAACATTCAGTACTTC.

This chain connects TRBV3-1 to TRBJ2-7, with 9 bases lining up with TRBD1. V lost 5 bases and J lost 2; bases outside the gene matches: 7. The CDR3 is 15 residues long. CDR1 is LGHDT, CDR2 YNNKEL, per germline (reference sequence). The CDR3 coding sequence is TGTGCCAGCAGCTTGAGGACAGGGGAGGCCTACGAGCAGTACTTC. Its protein is CASSLRTGEAYEQYF.

V and J are TRBV20-1 and TRBJ2-7, with a tentative D call TRBD2 (6 bases). V was cut by 5 bases and J by 3 bases, with 14 bases left in between. The CDR3 is 13 residues long. In germline, CDR1 is DFQATT, CDR2 SNEGSKA (reference sequence). In DNA, the CDR3 is TGCAGTGCTCCCGCCCTCGGGAGCTACGAGCAGTACGTC. It is translated as CSAPALGSYEQYV.

V and J are TRBV28 and TRBJ2-7, with 9 bases that match TRBD1. The CDR3 has 14 amino acids. V trimming: 6 bases; J trimming: 4 bases; junction bases outside the gene matches: 7. Germline V gene data show CDR1 as MDHEN and CDR2 as SYDVKM. The CDR3 reads CASSKRQGVYEQYV. DNA of the CDR3: TGTGCCAGCAGCAAGAGACAGGGGGTATACGAGCAGTACGTC.

The chain links TRBV20-1 to TRBJ2-1; 9 bases line up with TRBD2. Germline CDR1 and CDR2: DFQATT and SNEGSKA (reference sequence). V lost 3 bases and J lost 6; bases outside the gene matches: 9. There are 15 residues in the CDR3. Here the CDR3 reads CSARVAGVVRNEQFF. The CDR3 bases are TGCAGTGCTAGGGTAGCGGGAGTTGTTCGCAATGAGCAGTTCTTC.

This chain joins TRBV7-2 and TRBJ2-3; 7 bases are shared with TRBD1. Germline V CDR1 and CDR2: SGHTA, FQGNSA. This CDR3 comprises 15 residues. The V and J ends lost 2 bases and 2 bases, in that order; junction bases with no gene match: 4. The CDR3 DNA sequence: TGTGCCAGCAGCTTAACCCAGGGGGTCACAGATACGCAGTATTTT. As protein: CASSLTQGVTDTQYF.

This clonotype was seen a single time. The rearrangement joins TRBV23-1 to TRBJ2-7; no firm D call. TRBV23-1 is classed as an ORF, of uncertain function. This CDR3 region has 13 residues. Trimming shortened V by 0 bases and J by 5 bases, and 8 bases separated the two germline ends. Here the CDR3 reads CASSQSYSHEQYV. CDR3 coding DNA: TGCGCCAGCAGTCAATCCTACAGCCACGAGCAGTACGTC.

The V call is TRBV11-2, the J call TRBJ1-1; no reliable D call. V lost 7 bases to trimming and J lost 0 bases, with 9 bases between them. Germline V gene lookup returns CDR1 SGHAT and CDR2 FQNNGV. CDR3 length: 13 amino acids. The CDR3 region is CASTQRLNTEAFF. The CDR3 DNA is TGTGCCAGCACCCAACGCCTGAACACTGAAGCTTTCTTT.

This clonotype was recorded only once. The chain has TRBV20-1 and TRBJ2-1, with D perhaps being TRBD1 or TRBD2 (6 bases each). Per the germline V gene, CDR1 is DFQATT and CDR2 is SNEGSKA (reference sequence). Trimming removed 6 bases at V and 9 bases at J, with 21 bases between. The CDR3 sequence is 14 residues long. CDR3 nucleotide sequence: TGCAGTGCCTGGGGGGCTCGGTCGTCGCGTGAGCAGTTCTTC. Protein: CSAWGARSSREQFF.

The chain couples TRBV3-1 to TRBJ2-7, with unresolved D. The CDR3 contains 14 residues. Germline CDR1 and CDR2: LGHDT and YNNKEL (reference sequence). Trimming shortened V by 2 bases and J by 3 bases, and 11 bases separated the two germline ends. The CDR3 loop is CASSQSTQIYEQYV. Here the CDR3 DNA reads TGTGCCAGCAGCCAATCGACACAGATCTACGAGCAGTACGTC.

This chain uses TRBV24-1 with TRBJ2-3; a possible D gene is TRBD1 (6 bases). From germline, CDR1 is KGHDR and CDR2 SFDVKD. V dropped 4 bases and J dropped 6 bases, with 7 bases sitting between them. The CDR3 contains 12 residues. CDR3 protein: CATSETGDTQYF. As DNA, the CDR3 is TGTGCCACCAGTGAGACAGGCGATACGCAGTATTTT.

The chain joins TRBV7-2 to TRBJ2-7, with D maybe TRBD1 (6 bases). Trimming took 0 bases from V and 8 from J, leaving 11 bases between them. The CDR3 spans 13 residues. Germline loops: CDR1 SGHTA, CDR2 FQGNSA. The CDR3 spells CASSLARDRQQYF. The CDR3 region has the DNA TGTGCCAGCAGCTTAGCGAGAGACAGGCAGCAGTACTTC.

The chain couples TRBV20-1 to TRBJ2-7; 8 bases line up with TRBD2. J was trimmed by 3 bases and V by 3 bases; bases with no gene match: 7. Germline assignment: CDR1 DFQATT and CDR2 SNEGSKA (reference sequence). This CDR3 is built from 14 residues. Here the CDR3 DNA reads TGCAGTGCTAGTCCGGGACTAGACCGCTACGAGCAGTACTTC. Translating it yields CSASPGLDRYEQYF.

This rearrangement joins TRBV25-1 to TRBJ2-7, with 9 bases matching TRBD1. Germline CDR1 MGHDK, CDR2 SYGVNS. The ends lost 8 bases at V and 1 base at J; junction bases unmatched: 9. The CDR3 totals 15 residues. CDR3 DNA: TGTGCCAGCGGCCAACCGGGACAGGGTTCCTACGAGCAGTACGTC. This encodes CASGQPGQGSYEQYV.

The J gene is TRBJ1-2, the V gene TRBV12-3 or TRBV12-4; unclear D gene. V dropped 1 base and J dropped 5 bases, with 8 bases sitting between them. The CDR3 contains 13 residues. CDR3 in DNA: TGTGCCAGCAGTTTAGGTCGGAAGTATGGCTACACCTTC. Its translation: CASSLGRKYGYTF.

This sequence joins TRBV7-2 and TRBJ1-6, with 9 bases lining up with TRBD1. V was clipped by 5 bases and J by 4 bases; unmatched bases: 3. There are 15 residues in the CDR3. CDR1 and CDR2 from the germline V gene are SGHTA and FQGNSA. CDR3 nucleotide sequence: TGTGCCAGCAGCCCTGGGACAGGGTATAATTCACCCCTCCACTTT. This sequence encodes CASSPGTGYNSPLHF. The variable domain in full, with the rest retrieved from reference TRBV7-2 and TRBJ1-6, is GAGVSQSPSNKVTEKGKDVELRCDPISGHTALYWYRQSLGQGLEFLIYFQGNSAPDKSGLPSDRFSAERTGGSVSTLTIQRTQQEDSAVYLCASSPGTGYNSPLHFGNGTRLTVT.